The 2 T cell receptor beta chains presented below share a single source sample, sequenced in a study of T cell repertoires in cytomegalovirus infection. No antigen has been identified for these receptors. TCRdb independently ran MiXCR on the reads; one entry per CDR3 protein. The sample yields hundreds of thousands of distinct CDR3 sequences, roughly 30% seen once. This sample comprised cultured PBMCs, obtained from culture after CMV antigen stimulation. The receptors here all came from a human donor in good health (CMV status not recorded). Some clones in this sample may be carry-over from other donors' samples.

This clonotype was counted once. The rearrangement joins TRBV15 to TRBJ1-2; D unclear. This CDR3 spans 14 amino acids. Germline CDR1 is LNHNV and CDR2 is YYDKDF (reference sequence). The V and J ends lost 0 bases and 4 bases respectively, with 9 bases between them. The CDR3 protein is CATSRDGVGYGYTF. In DNA, the CDR3 is TGTGCCACCAGCAGAGACGGGGTGGGCTATGGCTACACCTTC.

Remarks on this clonotype: A much larger clone differs from this one at a single base, so this may be a read error. The genes are TRBV7-2 and TRBJ1-4, with TRBD1 matching 8 bases. The germline V gene encodes CDR1 SGHTA and CDR2 FQGNSA. This CDR3 comprises 14 residues. The CDR3 region has the DNA TGTGTCAGCACCCAAGCTGGACAGGGTGGAAAACTGTTTTTT. Residues: CVSTQAGQGGKLFF.